The 5 T cell receptor beta chains in this list originate from one sample, sequenced in a study of shared clonotypes between healthy human individuals. In the naive CD8 group, cells lacked CD45RO and were positively selected for CCR7, so terminally differentiated effector memory CD45RA+ cells were left out. Using immunoSEQ multiplex PCR, the repertoire was profiled, and TCRdb retains in-frame clones only, with some absent. There are around 2,100,000 clones in the sample; roughly 95% occur only once, and 1.2% lies in the top ten. The sample was naive CD8+ T cells sorted from blood. Receptor source: a man in his late teens or twenties in good health.

This chain joins TRBV7-3 and TRBJ1-1; tentative D call: TRBD1 (5 bases). The CDR3 consists of 13 residues. The V end was cut by 4 bases, the J end by 4 bases, with 10 bases between. CDR1 SGHTA and CDR2 FQGTGA come from the germline V gene. As DNA, the CDR3 is TGTGCCAGCAGCTACGGAGGGGCCACTGAAGCTTTCTTT. Encoded protein: CASSYGGATEAFF. Full variable domain (missing parts from reference TRBV7-3 and TRBJ1-1): GAGVSQTPSNKVTEKGKYVELRCDPISGHTALYWYRQSLGQGPEFLIYFQGTGAADDSGLPNDRFFAVRPEGSVSTLKIQRTERGDSAVYLCASSYGGATEAFFGQGTRLTVV.

V and J are TRBV18 and TRBJ2-7; D is possibly TRBD2 (7 bases). The CDR3 is 16 amino acids. The germline V gene encodes CDR1 KGHSH and CDR2 LQKENI. Between the trimmed V and J ends, which lost 4 bases and 7 bases, there was a span of 23 bases. CDR3 in DNA: TGTGCCAGCTCACTGAGGGGGAGCGGGGAAGAAGGTGAGCAGTACTTC. Translation: CASSLRGSGEEGEQYF. Filled out from reference TRBV18 and TRBJ2-7, the complete variable domain reads NAGVMQNPRHLVRRRGQEARLRCSPMKGHSHVYWYRQLPEEGLKFMVYLQKENIIDESGMPKERFSAEFPKEGPSILRIQQVVRGDSAAYFCASSLRGSGEEGEQYFGPGTRLTVT.

The chain combines TRBV7-6 with TRBJ2-1; 8 bases fit TRBD2. The CDR3 covers 15 residues. V trimming: 5 bases; J trimming: 6 bases; junction bases outside the gene matches: 9. Germline values: CDR1 SGHVS, CDR2 FNYEAQ. CDR3 sequence: CASSVHSGTGNEQFF. The DNA for the CDR3 is TGTGCCAGCAGCGTTCATAGCGGGACGGGCAATGAGCAGTTCTTC. Based on the CDR3 plus reference TRBV7-6 and TRBJ2-1, the full variable domain is GAGVSQSPRYKVTKRGQDVALRCDPISGHVSLYWYRQALGQGPEFLTYFNYEAQQDKSGLPNDRFSAERPEGSISTLTIQRTEQRDSAMYRCASSVHSGTGNEQFFGPGTRLTVL.

This chain connects TRBV27 to TRBJ1-2; 7 nucleotides match TRBD1. V lost 4 bases to trimming and J lost 6 bases; unmatched junction nucleotides: 11. The CDR3 totals 15 residues. Germline CDR1 is MNHEY and CDR2 is SMNVEV (reference sequence). DNA for the CDR3: TGTGCCAGCAGTTCAAATTTCGGGACAGCCCATGGCTACACCTTC. Translating it yields CASSSNFGTAHGYTF.

This chain uses TRBV29-1 with TRBJ1-2; D ambiguous. The CDR3 covers 12 residues. Germline CDR1 is SQVTM and CDR2 is ANQGSEA. The V end was cut by 7 bases, the J end by 2 bases, with 11 bases between. The CDR3 protein is CSAAVLNYGYTF. For the CDR3, the DNA is TGCAGCGCCGCGGTTCTGAACTATGGCTACACCTTC.